This T cell receptor (beta chain) was observed in a study of identical twins. CDR3 length: 16 amino acids. Germline CDR1 reads SGHVS; CDR2 reads FQNEAQ. Trimming cost V 4 bases and J 1 base, with 16 bases left between them. This clonotype was observed many times. What it binds is unknown. A universal primer site was incorporated via template switching, and the cDNA contained unique molecular identifiers. TCRdb independently ran MiXCR on the 5' RACE reads; one entry per CDR3 protein. The sample lists nearly 250,000 distinct CDR3 sequences; about 7% were seen once. Overall study results and limits: Models, which agreed with sharing between unrelated individuals, nonetheless underestimated the out-of-frame TCR alpha sharing seen in monozygotic twins. Beta out-of-frame sequences showed weaker excess sharing between twins. The analysis was cross-sectional rather than longitudinal within donors.

The data were also submitted as part of a second study, on yellow fever vaccine responses in identical twins.

V is TRBV7-8 and J is TRBJ2-5, with D tentatively TRBD1 (5 bases). Sequencing was performed on memory (CD45RO+) T cells sorted from blood. The receptor was derived from a woman younger than 35 in good health. The CDR3 nucleotides read TGTGCCAGCAGCTCGAAAATCCAGGGTTCCCAAGAGACCCAGTACTTC. Protein: CASSSKIQGSQETQYF.